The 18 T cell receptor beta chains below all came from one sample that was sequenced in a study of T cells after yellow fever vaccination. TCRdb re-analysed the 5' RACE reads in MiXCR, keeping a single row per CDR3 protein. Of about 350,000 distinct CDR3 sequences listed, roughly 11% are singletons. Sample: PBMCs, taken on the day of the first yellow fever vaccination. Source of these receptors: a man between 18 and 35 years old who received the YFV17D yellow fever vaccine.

CDR3 sequence: CASSLEVSSNQPQHF. DNA of the CDR3: TGTGCCAGCAGCTTAGAGGTGTCATCCAATCAGCCCCAGCATTTT. The chain has TRBV7-2 and TRBJ1-5; D remains unclear. The CDR3 is made up of 15 amino acids. The ends were cut back, 1 base at V and 3 bases at J, with 10 bases in the middle. The germline V gene encodes CDR1 SGHTA and CDR2 FQGNSA.

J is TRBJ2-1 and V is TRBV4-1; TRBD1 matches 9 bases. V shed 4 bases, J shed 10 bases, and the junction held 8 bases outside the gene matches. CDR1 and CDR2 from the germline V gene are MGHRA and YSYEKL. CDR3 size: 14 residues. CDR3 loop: CASSLGQGNGEQFF. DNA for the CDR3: TGCGCCAGCAGCCTTGGACAGGGGAACGGGGAGCAGTTCTTC.

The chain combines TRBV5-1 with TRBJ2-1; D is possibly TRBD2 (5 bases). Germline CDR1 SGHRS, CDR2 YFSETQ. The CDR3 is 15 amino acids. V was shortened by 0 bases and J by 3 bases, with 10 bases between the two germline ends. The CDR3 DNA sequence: TGCGCCAGCAGCTTGGTGGGAGCGGTCTACAATGAGCAGTTCTTC. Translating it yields CASSLVGAVYNEQFF.

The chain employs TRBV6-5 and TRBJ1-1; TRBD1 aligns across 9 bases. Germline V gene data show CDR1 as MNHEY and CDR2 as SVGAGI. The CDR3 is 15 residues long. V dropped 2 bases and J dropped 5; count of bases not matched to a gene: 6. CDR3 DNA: TGTGCCAGCAGTTACACCCGACAGGGGGGTACTGAAGCTTTCTTT. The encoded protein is CASSYTRQGGTEAFF.

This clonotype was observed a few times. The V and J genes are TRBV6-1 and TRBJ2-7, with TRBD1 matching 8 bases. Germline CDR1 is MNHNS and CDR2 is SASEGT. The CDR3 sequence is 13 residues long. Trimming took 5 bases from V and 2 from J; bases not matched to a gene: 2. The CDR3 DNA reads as TGTGCCAGCAGTAAGGACAGGGCCTACGAGCAGTACTTC. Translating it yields CASSKDRAYEQYF.

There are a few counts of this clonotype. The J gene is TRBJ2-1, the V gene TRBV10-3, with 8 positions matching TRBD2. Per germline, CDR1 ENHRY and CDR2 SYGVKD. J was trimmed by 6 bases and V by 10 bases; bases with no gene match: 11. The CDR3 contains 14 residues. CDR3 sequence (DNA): TGTGCCACCAGGGCGGGGGGCCCCGGCAATGAGCAGTTCTTC. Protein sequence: CATRAGGPGNEQFF.

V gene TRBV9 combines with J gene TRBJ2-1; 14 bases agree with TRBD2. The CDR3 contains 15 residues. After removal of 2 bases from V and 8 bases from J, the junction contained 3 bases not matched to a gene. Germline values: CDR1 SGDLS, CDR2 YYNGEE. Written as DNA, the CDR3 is TGTGCCAGCAGCGTGACTAGCGGGGGGGCCCATGAGCAGTTCTTC. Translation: CASSVTSGGAHEQFF.

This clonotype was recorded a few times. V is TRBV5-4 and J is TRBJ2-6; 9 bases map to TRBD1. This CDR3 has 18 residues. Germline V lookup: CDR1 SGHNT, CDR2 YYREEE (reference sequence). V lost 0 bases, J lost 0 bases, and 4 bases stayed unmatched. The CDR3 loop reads CASSLGQGGVSGANVLTF. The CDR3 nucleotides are TGTGCCAGCAGCTTGGGACAGGGGGGGGTCTCTGGGGCCAACGTCCTGACTTTC.

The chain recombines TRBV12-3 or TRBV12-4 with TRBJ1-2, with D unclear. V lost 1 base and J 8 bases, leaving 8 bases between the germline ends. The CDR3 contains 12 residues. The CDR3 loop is CASSLGRWGYTF. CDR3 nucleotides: TGTGCCAGCAGTTTAGGGCGGTGGGGCTACACCTTC.

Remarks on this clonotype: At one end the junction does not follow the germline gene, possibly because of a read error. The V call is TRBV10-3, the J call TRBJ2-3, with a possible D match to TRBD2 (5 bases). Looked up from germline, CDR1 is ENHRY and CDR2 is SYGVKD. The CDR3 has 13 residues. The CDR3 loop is CGIGEMSTDTQYF. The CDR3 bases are TGTGGCATCGGGGAAATGAGCACAGATACGCAGTATTTT.

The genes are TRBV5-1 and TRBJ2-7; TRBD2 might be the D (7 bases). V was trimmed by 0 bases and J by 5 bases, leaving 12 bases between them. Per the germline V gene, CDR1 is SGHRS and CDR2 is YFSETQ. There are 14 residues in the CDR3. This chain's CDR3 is CASSLGGGADEQYV. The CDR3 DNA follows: TGCGCCAGCAGCTTGGGGGGGGGGGCGGACGAGCAGTACGTC.

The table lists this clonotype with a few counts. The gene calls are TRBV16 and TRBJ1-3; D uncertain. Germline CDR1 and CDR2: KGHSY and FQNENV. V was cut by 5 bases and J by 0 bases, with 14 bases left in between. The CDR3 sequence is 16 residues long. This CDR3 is CASSVTVTSSGNTIYF. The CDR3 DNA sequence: TGTGCCAGCAGCGTTACAGTTACCAGCTCTGGAAACACCATATATTTT.

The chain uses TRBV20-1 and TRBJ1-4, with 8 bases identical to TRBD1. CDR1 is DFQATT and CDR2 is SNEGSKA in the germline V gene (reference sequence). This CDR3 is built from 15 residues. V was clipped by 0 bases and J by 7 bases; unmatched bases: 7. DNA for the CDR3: TGCAGTGCTAGAGATCCGGCAGGGGGCAGTGAAAAACTGTTTTTT. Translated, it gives CSARDPAGGSEKLFF.

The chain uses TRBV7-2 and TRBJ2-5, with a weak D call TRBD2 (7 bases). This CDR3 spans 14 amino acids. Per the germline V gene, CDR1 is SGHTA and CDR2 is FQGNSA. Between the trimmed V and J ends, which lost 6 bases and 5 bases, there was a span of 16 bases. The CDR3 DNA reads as TGTGCCAGCAGGCTGGCGGGGGCGACGGAGACCCAGTACTTC. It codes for CASRLAGATETQYF. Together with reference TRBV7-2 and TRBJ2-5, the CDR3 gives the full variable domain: GAGVSQSPSNKVTEKGKDVELRCDPISGHTALYWYRQSLGQGLEFLIYFQGNSAPDKSGLPSDRFSAERTGGSVSTLTIQRTQQEDSAVYLCASRLAGATETQYFGPGTRLLVL.

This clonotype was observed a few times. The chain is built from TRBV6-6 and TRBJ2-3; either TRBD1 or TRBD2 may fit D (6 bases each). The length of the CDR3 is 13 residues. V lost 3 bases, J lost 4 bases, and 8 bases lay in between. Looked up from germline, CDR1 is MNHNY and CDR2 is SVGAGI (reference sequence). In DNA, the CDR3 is TGTGCCAGCAGTTATAGGGGGGCAGATACGCAGTATTTT. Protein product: CASSYRGADTQYF.

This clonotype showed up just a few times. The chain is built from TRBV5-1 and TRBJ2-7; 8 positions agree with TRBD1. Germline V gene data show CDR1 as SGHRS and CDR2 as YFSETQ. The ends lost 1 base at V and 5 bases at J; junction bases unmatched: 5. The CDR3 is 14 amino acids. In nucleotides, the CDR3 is TGCGCCAGCAGCTTGACAGGGGGTTTGGACGAGCAGTACTTC. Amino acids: CASSLTGGLDEQYF.

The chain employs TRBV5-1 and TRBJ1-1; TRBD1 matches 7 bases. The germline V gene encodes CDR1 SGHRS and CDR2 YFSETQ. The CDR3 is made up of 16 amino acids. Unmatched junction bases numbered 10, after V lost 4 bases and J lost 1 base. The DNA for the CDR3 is TGCGCCAGCAGCCCAGGTTCCGGGACAGCGAACACTGAAGCTTTCTTT. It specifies CASSPGSGTANTEAFF. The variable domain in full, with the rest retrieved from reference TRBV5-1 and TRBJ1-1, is KAGVTQTPRYLIKTRGQQVTLSCSPISGHRSVSWYQQTPGQGLQFLFEYFSETQRNKGNFPGRFSGRQFSNSRSEMNVSTLELGDSALYLCASSPGSGTANTEAFFGQGTRLTVV.

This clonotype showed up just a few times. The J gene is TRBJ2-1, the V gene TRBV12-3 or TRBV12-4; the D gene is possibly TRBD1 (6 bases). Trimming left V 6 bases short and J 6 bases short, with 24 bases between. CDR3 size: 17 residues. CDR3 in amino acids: CASRSAGEKYIINEQFF. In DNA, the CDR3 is TGTGCCAGCAGGTCAGCAGGGGAAAAATACATTATCAATGAGCAGTTCTTC.